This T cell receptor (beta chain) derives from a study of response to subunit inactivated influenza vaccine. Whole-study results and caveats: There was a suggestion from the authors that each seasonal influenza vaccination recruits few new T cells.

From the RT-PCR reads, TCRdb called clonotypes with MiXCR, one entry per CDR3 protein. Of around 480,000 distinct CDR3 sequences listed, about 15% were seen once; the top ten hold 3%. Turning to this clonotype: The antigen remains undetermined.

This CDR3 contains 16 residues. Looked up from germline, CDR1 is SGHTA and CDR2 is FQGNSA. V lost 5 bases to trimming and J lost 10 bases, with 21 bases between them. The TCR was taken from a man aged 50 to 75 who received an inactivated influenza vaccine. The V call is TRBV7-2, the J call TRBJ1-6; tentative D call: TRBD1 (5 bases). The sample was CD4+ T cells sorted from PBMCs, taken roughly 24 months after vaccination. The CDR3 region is CASSPTQGGVESPLHF. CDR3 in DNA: TGTGCCAGCAGCCCAACTCAGGGCGGTGTTGAATCACCCCTCCACTTT.